The rows below give T cell receptor beta chains drawn from one sample of a study of shared T cell receptors in the human thymus. Sequencing used immunoSEQ multiplex PCR; TCRdb keeps in-frame clones, though not all of them. The repertoire includes under 700,000 clones, 70% to 80% of them detected once, and about 0.013% sits in the top ten. The same sample was also studied in work on human thymus T cells.

The material sequenced was thymocytes. These TCRs come from a boy younger than two with a congenital heart defect. The CDR3 runs from the conserved cysteine through the conserved F or W. D genes are given only for firm matches. Expanded clones get a size class; other rows say once, few or many, or leave the size out.

>NA|TRBV6-6|TRBJ2-5|TRBD2
TGTGCCAGCAGTTACTCGGGCAGGGAGGGAGAGACCCAGTACTTC
CASSYSGREGETQYF
>NA|TRBV29-1|TRBJ1-1|NA
TGCAGCGTTGAACTGACCGCAGAGGCAGAGAACACTGAAGCTTTCTTT
CSVELTAEAENTEAFF
>NA|TRBV6-5|TRBJ1-1|TRBD1
TGTGCCAGCAGTTACTCGGACAGGGCGGTTGAAGCTTTCTTT
CASSYSDRAVEAFF
>NA|TRBV11-3|TRBJ2-7|NA
TGTGCCAGCAGCCCGAGGGGGTACTACGAGCAGTACTTC
CASSPRGYYEQYF
>NA|TRBV25-1|TRBJ2-2|NA
TGTGCCAGCAGATTTGAGACCGGGGAGCTGTTTTTT
CASRFETGELFF
>NA|TRBV7-9|TRBJ2-5|TRBD2
TGTGCCAGCAGCTTGGGACTAGCGGGGTGGCAAGAGACCCAGTACTTC
CASSLGLAGWQETQYF
>NA|TRBV10-2|TRBJ2-7|TRBD2
TGCGCCAGCAAGACAGCGGGAGGGTTGGGCTCCTACGAGCAGTACTTC
CASKTAGGLGSYEQYF
>few|TRBV19|TRBJ2-1|NA
TGTGCCAGTAGTAAGCCGGGACACCGCTACAATGAGCAGTTCTTC
CASSKPGHRYNEQFF
>NA|TRBV2|TRBJ2-1|TRBD2
TGTGCCAGCGATCGATTTAGCGGGAGCAATGAGCAGTTCTTC
CASDRFSGSNEQFF
>few|TRBV4-2|TRBJ2-7|NA
TGTGCCAGCAGCCAAGAGATGGCCAGGGCCGGGTACGAGCAGTACTTC
CASSQEMARAGYEQYF
>NA|TRBV6-1|TRBJ1-4|NA
TGTGCCAGCAGTAGACAGAGGAATGAAAAACTGTTTTTT
CASSRQRNEKLFF
>NA|TRBV25-1|TRBJ1-2|TRBD1
TGTGCCAGCAGTGGCACAGGGACAGCTCCCTATGGCTACACCTTC
CASSGTGTAPYGYTF
>NA|TRBV12-5|TRBJ2-5|TRBD2
TGTGCTAGTGGTTTGGTACTTTGGACTAGCGTGTACCAAGAGACCCAGTACTTC
CASGLVLWTSVYQETQYF
>NA|TRBV6-5|TRBJ2-5|TRBD2
TGTGCCAGCAGTTACTCGGCGGCGGGAGGTGAAGAGACCCAGTACTTC
CASSYSAAGGEETQYF
>NA|TRBV28|TRBJ1-5|NA
TGTGCCAGCAGTTTAGTGCAGGGTTGGCAGCCCCAGCATTTT
CASSLVQGWQPQHF
>NA|TRBV7-4|TRBJ2-7|TRBD2
TGTGCCAGCAGCTCAGATCGCGGGACTAGCGGATCCTACGAGCAGTACTTC
CASSSDRGTSGSYEQYF
>once|TRBV7-8|TRBJ2-3|TRBD1
TGTGCCAGCAGCTTAGCGGCCCTTCCGACAGGGGTGACAGATACGCAGTATTTT
CASSLAALPTGVTDTQYF
>NA|TRBV28|TRBJ2-7|NA
TGTGCCAGCAGTTTATGTAACAACCTGTCCTACGAGCAGTACTTC
CASSLCNNLSYEQYF
>once|TRBV7-9|TRBJ2-5|NA
TGTGCCAGCAGCTTACTTAGCCGGGAGACCCAGTACTTC
CASSLLSRETQYF
>NA|TRBV6-1|TRBJ2-1|TRBD1
TGTGCCAGCAGTGAACTAACCGGGACAGGAGACAATGAGCAGTTCTTC
CASSELTGTGDNEQFF
>NA|TRBV10-1|TRBJ2-2|TRBD2
TGCGCCAGCAGTGAGTCGAGTAGCGGGGACACCGGGGAGCTGTTTTTT
CASSESSSGDTGELFF
>NA|TRBV19|TRBJ1-1|NA
TGTGCCAGTAGTACAAGGGGGGGAGCTTTCTTT
CASSTRGGAFF
>NA|TRBV7-3|TRBJ2-1|TRBD2
TGTGCCAGCAGCTTAGTCCGGTCGGAGACGGGAGGGCCCTACAATGAGCAGTTCTTC
CASSLVRSETGGPYNEQFF
>NA|TRBV6-1|TRBJ2-3|NA
TGTGCCAGCAGTGAAGGGTGCGGGTCTAGCACAGATACGCAGTATTTT
CASSEGCGSSTDTQYF
>few|TRBV11-2|TRBJ2-7|TRBD2
TGTGCCAGCAGCTTAGGGCGGGAGGGCCACTACGAGCAGTACTTC
CASSLGREGHYEQYF
>NA|TRBV4-3|TRBJ1-2|NA
TGCGCCAGCAGCCAGGCCGGGGAGGCGCGGGGGAGGTCTGGCTACACCTTC
CASSQAGEARGRSGYTF
>few|TRBV25-1|TRBJ1-1|TRBD1
TGTGCCAGCAGACCTCGGACAGGGAAGAACACTGAAGCTTTCTTT
CASRPRTGKNTEAFF
>NA|TRBV9|TRBJ2-1|NA
TGTGCCAGCAGCGCCCGGGACACCCTACTCGTATCCAATGAGCAGTTCTTC
CASSARDTLLVSNEQFF
>NA|TRBV27|TRBJ2-5|TRBD1
TGTGCCAGCCTGAGCCGGGACAGGGCTACCGGACGCGAGACCCAGTACTTC
CASLSRDRATGRETQYF
>NA|TRBV7-2|TRBJ2-1|TRBD2
TGTGCCAGCAGCCCTCCGAACACTAGCGGATACTACAATGAGCAGTTCTTC
CASSPPNTSGYYNEQFF
>NA|TRBV6-5|TRBJ1-5|NA
TGTGCCAGCAGCCCTACAGGGCCGGCAGCGCCCCAGCATTTT
CASSPTGPAAPQHF
>once|TRBV4-3|TRBJ1-1|NA
TGCGCCAGCAGCCAAGGGGCAGGGAAAGAAGCTTTCTTT
CASSQGAGKEAFF
>few|TRBV4-3|TRBJ2-3|TRBD1
TGCGCCAGCAGCCAAGCAGTTAGGGGGCGAGATACGCAGTATTTT
CASSQAVRGRDTQYF
>NA|TRBV7-3|TRBJ2-7|TRBD2
TGTGCCAGCAGCCCGGACCCGGGGGGGTACGAGCAGTACTTC
CASSPDPGGYEQYF
>NA|TRBV27|TRBJ2-3|TRBD2
TGTGCCAGCTCCCCCACTAGCGGGAGAACGAGAGATACGCAGTATTTT
CASSPTSGRTRDTQYF
>NA|TRBV6-1|TRBJ2-2|TRBD2
TGTGCCAGCAGTGAATGTGGGACTAGCGGAGGCTGGGACACCGGGGAGCTGTTTTTT
CASSECGTSGGWDTGELFF